The clone carrying this T cell receptor beta chain is a singleton in its sample. Its antigen is still unknown. Germline assignment: CDR1 SGHRS and CDR2 YFSETQ. The CDR3 is made up of 16 amino acids. Deletions cut 1 base from V and 7 bases from J, with 17 bases between. The entry originates in a study of cytomegalovirus exposure and HLA in healthy donors. The donors belonged to the roughly 120-subject validation cohort, separate from the roughly 720-subject first cohort. The table came from immunoSEQ multiplex PCR; TCRdb's copy has only in-frame clones and leaves some out. The repertoire includes fewer than 100,000 clones, under 95% of them detected once, and roughly 1.9% sits in the top ten. Study-level results: First-cohort TCR clusters were later found to tend to co-occur in the 120 or so validation repertoires. The study designated fewer than 200 TCR beta chains cytomegalovirus-associated.

The material sequenced was PBMCs. This clonotype was sampled from a man under 40 in good health and CMV-seronegative. The chain employs TRBV5-1 and TRBJ2-2; D is perhaps TRBD2 (6 bases). CDR3 bases: TGCGCCAGCAGCTTGTTTGTTTCGGAGGGCGGCGGGGAGCTGTTTTTT. The encoded protein is CASSLFVSEGGGELFF.